Here is one T cell receptor beta chain with its context. Original methodology: Reference gene primer amplification gave nucleated cell count estimates. Produced via immunoSEQ multiplex PCR; TCRdb's table is partial and in-frame only. Clonal size and the V and J genes are those of that table, whereas D and trimming came from the DNA. The table has some 370,000 clones, 70% to 90% seen once. V was trimmed by 7 bases and J by 1 base, leaving 19 bases between them. This CDR3 has 16 amino acids. The V gene's germline CDR1 is MDHEN and CDR2 SYDVKM. The sample originates from a study of blood T cell repertoires in COVID-19. Background on the study: Samples of COVID-19 (acute and convalescent) were obtained from the United States, Italy and Spain. Sources were T cells, B-cell-depleted T cells, or PBMCs; the material itself was cDNA or gDNA.

The source of this sequence is a middle-aged man with acute or convalescent COVID-19. Input material: peripheral blood. The J gene is TRBJ1-1, the V gene TRBV28; D gene uncertain. The CDR3: CASTTRPQVTNTEAFF. The CDR3 region has the DNA TGTGCCAGCACTACCAGACCGCAGGTAACGAACACTGAAGCTTTCTTT.